What follows is one T cell receptor beta chain and its context. Produced via immunoSEQ multiplex PCR; TCRdb's table is partial and in-frame only. The data hold about 96,000 clones, with more than 80% observed a single time. This record belongs to a study of control samples from healthy donors and cancer patients. Germline CDR1 LNHDA, CDR2 SQIVND (reference sequence). This CDR3 contains 16 residues. V lost 6 bases and J lost 2, with 19 bases in between. The clonotype was recovered from a man aged 18 to 35 in good health. The genes are TRBV19 and TRBJ1-2; no clear D gene. Sequencing used blood. The chain's CDR3 is CASSSSFGFENYGYTF. The CDR3 nucleotides read TGTGCCAGTAGCAGTAGCTTTGGTTTCGAGAACTATGGCTACACCTTC.